This T cell receptor beta chain was profiled in a study of T-cell reconstitution after alpha-beta-depleted transplantation in children. This clonotype has only a few counts. Antigen: not known. Germline V gene lookup returns CDR1 LGHNA and CDR2 YSLEER. Trimming removed 1 base from V and 6 bases from J, with 10 bases in between. This CDR3 contains 14 residues. Study results and limitations: Several hundred expanded graft clones reportedly were the source of alpha-beta T cells about two months after transplant. The authors attributed T-cell counts and diversity one year after transplant mostly to newly produced T cells. Where some patients showed high TCRbeta diversity at day 60, it came from recipient T cells and thymic progenitors that had survived.

TCRbeta library preparation incorporated unique molecular identifiers. TCRdb analysed the PCR reads with MiXCR anew, one entry per CDR3 protein. The profile covers 200,000 or so distinct CDR3 sequences, with roughly 6% appearing a single time and about 4.4% taken by the ten largest. The chain carries TRBV4-3 and TRBJ2-1; D not resolved. The sequences come from PBMCs, collected before TCRalphabeta/CD19-depleted stem cell transplant. This receptor was identified in a girl less than two years old with combined immunodeficiency, due to receive a stem cell transplant. The CDR3 DNA reads as TGCGCCAGCAGCCAAGTATTCTCTCCCAATGAGCAGTTCTTC. Translated, it gives CASSQVFSPNEQFF.